This TCR beta chain emerged from a study of Ad26.COV2.S vaccination and SARS-CoV-2 variants. Study as a whole: Administration of Ad26.COV2.S was intramuscular, either once or twice 56 days apart.

Study-wide findings and caveats: Responses of spike-specific T cells (both CD8+ and CD4+) reportedly showed substantial breadth after vaccination. From the TCR breadth and depth analyses, total T cell responses may have been underestimated.

Details on this clone: Its cognate antigen is unknown. Other DNA sequences in this sample translate to the same CDR3.

The CDR3 is made up of 13 amino acids. The V and J ends lost 2 bases and 4 bases, in that order; junction bases with no gene match: 0. CDR1 and CDR2 from the germline V gene are SGHTA and FQGTGA. Sample treatment: approximately 18 received Ad26.COV2.S at low or high dose, single or two shots; roughly 5 received placebo; per-sample allocation not given. Day 63 after the first injection of vaccine or placebo was the sampling time. Built on an Ad26 vector, the vaccine expressed Wuhan-strain SARS-CoV-2 spike. The repertoire was sequenced with immunoSEQ multiplex PCR; TCRdb's copy has only in-frame clones and lacks some. This sample has 350,000 to 550,000 clones, with 89% found just once.

The sequencing used peripheral blood, collected in a trial of Ad26.COV2.S vaccine versus placebo. This receptor was taken from a person between 18 and 65 years old who received the Ad26.COV2.S COVID-19 vaccine or a placebo. The chain is built from TRBV7-3 and TRBJ2-3, with 7 bases lining up with TRBD2. The CDR3: CASSLAGADTQYF. CDR3 sequence (DNA): TGTGCCAGCAGCTTAGCGGGGGCAGATACGCAGTATTTT.